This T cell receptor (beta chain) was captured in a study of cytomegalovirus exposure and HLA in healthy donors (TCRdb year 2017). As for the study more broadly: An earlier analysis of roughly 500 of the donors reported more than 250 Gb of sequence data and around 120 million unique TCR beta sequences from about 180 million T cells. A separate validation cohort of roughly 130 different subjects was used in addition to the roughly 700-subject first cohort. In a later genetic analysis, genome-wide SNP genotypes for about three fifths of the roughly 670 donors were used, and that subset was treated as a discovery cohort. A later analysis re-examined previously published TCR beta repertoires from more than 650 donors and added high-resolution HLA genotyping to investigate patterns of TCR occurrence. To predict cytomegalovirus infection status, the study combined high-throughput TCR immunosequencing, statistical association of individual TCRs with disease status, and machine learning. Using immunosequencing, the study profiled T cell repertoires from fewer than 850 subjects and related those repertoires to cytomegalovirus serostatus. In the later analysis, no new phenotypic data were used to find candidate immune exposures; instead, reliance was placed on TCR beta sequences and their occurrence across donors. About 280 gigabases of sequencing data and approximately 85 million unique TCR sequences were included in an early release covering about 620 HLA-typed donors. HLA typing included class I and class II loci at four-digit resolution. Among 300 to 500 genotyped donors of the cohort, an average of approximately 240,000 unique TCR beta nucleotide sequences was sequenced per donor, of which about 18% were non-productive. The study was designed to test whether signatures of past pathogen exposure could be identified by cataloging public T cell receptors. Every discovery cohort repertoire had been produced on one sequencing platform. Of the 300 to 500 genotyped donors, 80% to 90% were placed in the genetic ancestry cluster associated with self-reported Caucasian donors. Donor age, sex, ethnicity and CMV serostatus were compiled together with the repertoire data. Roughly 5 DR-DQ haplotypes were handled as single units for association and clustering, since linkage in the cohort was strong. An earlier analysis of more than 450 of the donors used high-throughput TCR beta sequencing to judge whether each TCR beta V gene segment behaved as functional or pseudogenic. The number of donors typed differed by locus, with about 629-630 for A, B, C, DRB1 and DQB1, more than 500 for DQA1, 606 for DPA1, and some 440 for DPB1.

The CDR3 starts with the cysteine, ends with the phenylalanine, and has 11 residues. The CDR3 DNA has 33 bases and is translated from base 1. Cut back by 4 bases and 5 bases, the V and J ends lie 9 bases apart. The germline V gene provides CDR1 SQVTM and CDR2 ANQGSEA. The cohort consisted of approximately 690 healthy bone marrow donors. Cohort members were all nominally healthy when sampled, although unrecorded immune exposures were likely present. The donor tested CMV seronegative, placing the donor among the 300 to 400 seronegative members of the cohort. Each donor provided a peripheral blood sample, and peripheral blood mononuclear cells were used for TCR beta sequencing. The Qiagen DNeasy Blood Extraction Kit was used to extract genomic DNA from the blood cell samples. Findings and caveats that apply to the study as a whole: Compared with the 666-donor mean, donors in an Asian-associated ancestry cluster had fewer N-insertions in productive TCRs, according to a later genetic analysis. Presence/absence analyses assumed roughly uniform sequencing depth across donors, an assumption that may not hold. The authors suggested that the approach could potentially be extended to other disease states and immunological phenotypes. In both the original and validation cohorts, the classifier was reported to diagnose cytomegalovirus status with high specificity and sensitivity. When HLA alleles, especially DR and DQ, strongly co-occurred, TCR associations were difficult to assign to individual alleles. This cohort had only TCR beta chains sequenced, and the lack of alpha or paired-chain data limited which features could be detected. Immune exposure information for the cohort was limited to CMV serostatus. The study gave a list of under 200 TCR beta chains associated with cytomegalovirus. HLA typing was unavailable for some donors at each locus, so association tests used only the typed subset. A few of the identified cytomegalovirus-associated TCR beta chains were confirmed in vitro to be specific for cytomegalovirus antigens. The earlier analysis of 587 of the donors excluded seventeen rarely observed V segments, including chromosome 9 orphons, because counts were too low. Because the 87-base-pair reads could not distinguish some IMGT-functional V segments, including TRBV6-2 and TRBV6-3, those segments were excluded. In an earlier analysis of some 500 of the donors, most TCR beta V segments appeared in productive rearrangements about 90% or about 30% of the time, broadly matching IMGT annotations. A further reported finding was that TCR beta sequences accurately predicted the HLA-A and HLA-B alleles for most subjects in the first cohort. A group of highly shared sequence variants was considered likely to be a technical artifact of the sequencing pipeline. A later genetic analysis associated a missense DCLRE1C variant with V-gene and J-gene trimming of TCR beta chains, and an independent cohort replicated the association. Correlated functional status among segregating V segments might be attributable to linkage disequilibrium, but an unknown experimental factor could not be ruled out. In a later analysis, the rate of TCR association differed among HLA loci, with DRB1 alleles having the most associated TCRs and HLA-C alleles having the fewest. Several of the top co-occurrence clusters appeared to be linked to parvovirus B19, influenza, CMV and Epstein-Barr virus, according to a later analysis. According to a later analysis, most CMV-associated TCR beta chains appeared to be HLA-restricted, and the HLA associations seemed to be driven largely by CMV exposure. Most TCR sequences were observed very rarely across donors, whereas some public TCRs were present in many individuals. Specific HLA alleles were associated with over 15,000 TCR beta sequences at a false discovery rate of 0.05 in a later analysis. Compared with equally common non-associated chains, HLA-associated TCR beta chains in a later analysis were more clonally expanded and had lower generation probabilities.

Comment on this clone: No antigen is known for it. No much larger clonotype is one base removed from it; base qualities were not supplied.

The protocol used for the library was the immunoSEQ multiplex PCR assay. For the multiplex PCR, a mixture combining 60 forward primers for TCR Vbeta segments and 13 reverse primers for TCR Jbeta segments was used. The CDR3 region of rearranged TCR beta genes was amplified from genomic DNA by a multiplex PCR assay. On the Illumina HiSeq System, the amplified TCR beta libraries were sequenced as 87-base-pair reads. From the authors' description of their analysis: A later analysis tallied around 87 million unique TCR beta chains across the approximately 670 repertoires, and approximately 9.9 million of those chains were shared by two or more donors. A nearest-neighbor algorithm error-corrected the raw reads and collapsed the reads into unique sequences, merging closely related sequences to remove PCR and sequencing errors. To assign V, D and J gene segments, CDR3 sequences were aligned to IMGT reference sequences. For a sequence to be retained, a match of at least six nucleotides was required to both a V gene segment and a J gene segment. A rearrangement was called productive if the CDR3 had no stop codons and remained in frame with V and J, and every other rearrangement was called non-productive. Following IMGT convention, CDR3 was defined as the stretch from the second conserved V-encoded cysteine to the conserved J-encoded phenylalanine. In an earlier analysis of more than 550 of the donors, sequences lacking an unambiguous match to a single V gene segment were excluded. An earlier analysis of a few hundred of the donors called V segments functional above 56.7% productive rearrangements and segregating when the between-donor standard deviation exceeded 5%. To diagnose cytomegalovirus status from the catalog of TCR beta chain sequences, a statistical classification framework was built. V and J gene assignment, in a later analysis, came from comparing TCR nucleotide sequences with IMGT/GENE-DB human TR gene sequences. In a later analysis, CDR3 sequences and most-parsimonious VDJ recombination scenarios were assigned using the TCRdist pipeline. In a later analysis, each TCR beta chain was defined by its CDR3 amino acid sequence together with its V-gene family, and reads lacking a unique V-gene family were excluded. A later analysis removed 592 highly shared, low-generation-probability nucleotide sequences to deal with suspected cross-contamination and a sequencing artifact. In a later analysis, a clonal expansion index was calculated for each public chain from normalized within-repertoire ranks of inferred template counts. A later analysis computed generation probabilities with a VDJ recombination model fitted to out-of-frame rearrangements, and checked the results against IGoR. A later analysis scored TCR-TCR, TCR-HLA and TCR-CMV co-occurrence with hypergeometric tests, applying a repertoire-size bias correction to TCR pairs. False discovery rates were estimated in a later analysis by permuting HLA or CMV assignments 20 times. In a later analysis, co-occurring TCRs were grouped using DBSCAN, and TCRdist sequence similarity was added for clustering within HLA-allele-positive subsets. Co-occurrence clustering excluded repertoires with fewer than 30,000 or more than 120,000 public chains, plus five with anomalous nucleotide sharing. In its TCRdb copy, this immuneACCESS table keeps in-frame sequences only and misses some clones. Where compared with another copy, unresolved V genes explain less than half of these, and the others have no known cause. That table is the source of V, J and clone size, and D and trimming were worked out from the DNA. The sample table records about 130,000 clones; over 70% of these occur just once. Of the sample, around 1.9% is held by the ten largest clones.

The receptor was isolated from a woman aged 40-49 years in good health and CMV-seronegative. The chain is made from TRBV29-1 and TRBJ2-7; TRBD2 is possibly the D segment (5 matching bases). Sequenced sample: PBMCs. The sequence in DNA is TGCAGCGTTGTACTAGGCCACGAGCAGTACTTC. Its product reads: CSVVLGHEQYF.